Included here is one T cell receptor (beta chain) sequence, with context. The antigen is not known. Time point in this sample: neoterminal ileum biopsy at postoperative endoscopy, about 6 months after surgery. Here immunoSEQ multiplex PCR was the method, and the copy in TCRdb shows in-frame clones only, minus some. The profile covers roughly 62,000 clones, with 85% to 90% appearing a single time and about 1.9% taken by the ten largest. This entry is derived from a study of T cell repertoires in ileal Crohn's disease. Study background: The M6 sample came from neoterminal ileum during colonoscopy after surgery. Study results and caveats: Compared with non-smokers, active smokers at surgery showed more clonal expansions.

CDR1 SQVTM and CDR2 ANQGSEA come from the germline V gene. CDR3 length: 12 residues. Trimming left V 2 bases short and J 10 bases short, with 12 bases between. Material for sequencing was ileal tissue. The receptor's source is an adult with Crohn's disease. The gene calls are TRBV29-1 and TRBJ2-1, with a tentative D call TRBD1 (6 bases). CDR3 sequence (DNA): TGCAGCGTTGAATGGACAGTTGGCGAGCAGTTCTTC. Its protein product is CSVEWTVGEQFF.